There are many counts of the clone carrying this T cell receptor (beta chain). Its antigen is as yet unknown. In germline, CDR1 is ENHRY, CDR2 SYGVKD. Trimming pared 9 bases from V and 3 bases from J, leaving 14 bases between. The CDR3 consists of 14 residues. These data originate in a study of T-cell reconstitution after alpha-beta-depleted transplantation in children. Points from the study as a whole: Diversity and T-cell counts at one year after transplant derived mostly from new T cells.

It was with unique molecular identifiers that the TCRbeta library was prepared. TCRdb re-derived calls from the PCR reads in MiXCR, one entry per CDR3 protein. The data contain approximately 490,000 distinct CDR3 sequences, 8% to 11% of them singletons. Sequenced material: PBMCs, taken before TCRalphabeta/CD19-depleted stem cell transplant. This TCR was recovered from a child younger than 10 with inherited bone marrow failure, due to receive a stem cell transplant. This chain connects TRBV10-3 to TRBJ2-2; tentative D call: TRBD1 (8 bases). This chain's CDR3 is CAMTGAGDTGELFF. The CDR3, as DNA: TGTGCCATGACAGGGGCGGGAGACACCGGGGAGCTGTTTTTT.